This T cell receptor beta chain comes out of a study of T cell repertoires in cytomegalovirus infection. TCRdb ran MiXCR on the reads and lists one entry per CDR3 protein. Seen here are approximately 390,000 distinct CDR3 sequences, approximately 35% observed once, and the top ten hold roughly 14%. Regarding the study as a whole: Summed frequency of shared TCR beta families picked out CMV carriers who also had the relevant HLA.

The germline V gene has CDR1 SGDLS and CDR2 YYNGEE. The CDR3 runs 15 residues. V was pared by 0 bases and J by 7 bases, with 5 bases of the junction left unmatched. This clonotype was found a few times. Its cognate antigen is unknown. This receptor was obtained from a human donor in good health (CMV status not recorded). Some clones in this sample may be carry-over from other donors' samples. V and J are TRBV9 and TRBJ2-1; 9 positions match TRBD2. The material sequenced was cultured PBMCs, taken from culture after CMV antigen stimulation. CDR3 amino acids: CASSVASGTGNEQFF. The CDR3 nucleotides read TGTGCCAGCAGCGTAGCTAGCGGGACCGGGAATGAGCAGTTCTTC.